These 10 T cell receptor beta chains were sequenced from one sample in a study of cytomegalovirus exposure and HLA in healthy donors. The PCR ran on 60 Vbeta and 13 Jbeta primers. Measured with immunoSEQ multiplex PCR; TCRdb has only the in-frame clones, and not every one. The data contain roughly 220,000 clones, roughly 70% of them singletons. Sequencing was performed on PBMCs. These receptors all stem from a man aged 35 to 55 in good health and CMV-seropositive.

The genes are TRBV5-5 and TRBJ2-7; 9 bases agree with TRBD1. The germline V gene has CDR1 SGHKS and CDR2 YYEKEE (reference sequence). The CDR3 contains 14 residues. Unmatched junction bases numbered 7, after V lost 2 bases and J lost 7 bases. CDR3 amino acids: CASSFGTGTQEQYF. CDR3 in DNA: TGTGCCAGCAGCTTCGGGACAGGGACGCAAGAGCAGTACTTC.

This sequence joins TRBV6-8 and TRBJ2-5; 10 bases map to TRBD1. With 5 bases clipped from V and 0 bases from J, the junction kept 6 bases outside the gene matches. Germline-derived CDR1 and CDR2 are MNHGY and SAAAGT. The CDR3 runs 16 residues. CDR3 sequence reads: CASSHGTGENQETQYF. The CDR3 nucleotides are TGTGCCAGCAGTCACGGGACAGGGGAGAACCAAGAGACCCAGTACTTC.

The chain links TRBV19 to TRBJ1-5; possible D gene TRBD1, 6 bases. The CDR3 extends over 13 amino acids. Trimming cost V 7 bases and J 3 bases, with 10 bases left between them. From germline, CDR1 is LNHDA and CDR2 SQIVND (reference sequence). The CDR3: CASNQGINQPQHF. The CDR3 coding sequence is TGTGCCAGTAATCAGGGGATCAATCAGCCCCAGCATTTT.

The chain carries TRBV5-1 and TRBJ2-7; 9 nucleotides align to TRBD2. V shed 9 bases, J shed 4 bases, and the junction held 8 bases outside the gene matches. This CDR3 has 13 amino acids. Germline CDR1 reads SGHRS; CDR2 reads YFSETQ. CDR3 DNA: TGCGCCACCGGCGGCGGGGGGGATTACGAGCAGTACTTC. Translated: CATGGGGDYEQYF.

Here the CDR3 DNA reads TGTGCCAGCACCCAAGGAGGGGAGAGTACTGAAGCTTTCTTT. It specifies CASTQGGESTEAFF. This chain joins TRBV6-5 and TRBJ1-1; possibly TRBD1 for D (5 bases). Trimming took off 7 bases at V and 5 bases at J, with 17 bases between the two ends. Germline V CDR1 and CDR2: MNHEY, SVGAGI. The CDR3 is made up of 14 amino acids.

CDR3 in amino acids: CASAPAGLTNEKLFF. The DNA for the CDR3 is TGTGCCAGCGCCCCTGCGGGGTTGACTAATGAAAAACTGTTTTTT. The chain couples TRBV21-1 to TRBJ1-4. TRBV21-1 is reported as a pseudogene. The CDR3 is made up of 15 amino acids.

The chain recombines TRBV19 with TRBJ1-2; D not resolved. The V gene's germline CDR1 is LNHDA and CDR2 SQIVND (reference sequence). V gave up 6 bases and J gave up 8 bases, with 19 bases separating them. This CDR3 contains 14 residues. The CDR3 bases are TGTGCCAGTAGCATGGGTGGCAGGTCTATCGGCTACACCTTC. Translated: CASSMGGRSIGYTF. Full variable domain (missing parts from reference TRBV19 and TRBJ1-2): DGGITQSPKYLFRKEGQNVTLSCEQNLNHDAMYWYRQDPGQGLRLIYYSQIVNDFQKGDIAEGYSVSREKKESFPLTVTSAQKNPTAFYLCASSMGGRSIGYTFGSGTRLTVV.

In its sample, this clone was seen once. The genes are TRBV5-5 and TRBJ2-1, with D perhaps TRBD1 (6 bases). Trimming shortened V by 3 bases and J by 4 bases, and 20 bases separated the two germline ends. The CDR3 loop spans 17 amino acids. From germline, CDR1 is SGHKS and CDR2 YYEKEE (reference sequence). CDR3: CASSSLRQGSLYNEQFF. Here the CDR3 DNA reads TGTGCCAGCAGCTCGCTCCGGCAGGGGTCCTTATACAATGAGCAGTTCTTC.

The chain uses TRBV19 and TRBJ1-2; D is possibly TRBD1 (5 bases). Germline CDR1 is LNHDA and CDR2 is SQIVND (reference sequence). The CDR3 runs to 13 residues. V gave up 7 bases and J gave up 4 bases, with 13 bases separating them. The CDR3 DNA is TGTGCCAGTACCTACGACAGAAGCTATGGCTACACCTTC. Its translation is CASTYDRSYGYTF.

A few counts support this clone. The chain uses TRBV6-6 and TRBJ1-4; 10 bases line up with TRBD1. The V segment lost 2 bases and the J segment 7 bases; nucleotides outside the gene matches: 4. The CDR3 spans 15 residues. Per the germline V gene, CDR1 is MNHNY and CDR2 is SVGAGI (reference sequence). CDR3 in amino acids: CASSYSGTGAEKLFF. In DNA, the CDR3 is TGTGCCAGCAGTTACAGTGGGACAGGGGCTGAAAAACTGTTTTTT.